This T cell receptor beta chain was found in a study of blood T cell repertoires in COVID-19. Turning to the study itself: Collection of acute and convalescent COVID-19 samples took place in the United States, Italy and Spain.

Germline-derived CDR1 and CDR2 are SEHNR and FQNEAQ (reference sequence). The V end lost 6 bases, the J end lost 4 bases, and 9 bases lay between the germline ends. This CDR3 is 12 amino acids long. Donors were grouped by their self-reported clinical history. Donors in Cohort 3 counted as recovered after two negative PCRs, clearance, or symptom resolution. Generated by immunoSEQ multiplex PCR, the TCRdb table keeps only in-frame clones and is missing some. Here the sample spans around 280,000 clones, around 88% being singletons. This TCR was sampled from a woman aged 35 to 49 who had recovered from COVID-19. Source material: PBMCs or T cells enriched from blood (not recorded which). The rearrangement links TRBV7-9 to TRBJ1-1; a possible D gene is TRBD1 (6 bases). As DNA, the CDR3 is TGTGCCAGCAGACAGGGACCCACTGAAGCTTTCTTT. It is translated as CASRQGPTEAFF.